The 25 T cell receptor beta chains below all came from one sample that was sequenced in a study of T cell responses to AZD1222 COVID-19 vaccine. Clones were sequenced by immunoSEQ multiplex PCR, and TCRdb holds only the in-frame ones, with some missing. This sample has around 70,000 clones; around 89% occur once, and the top ten carry around 5.1%. This sample comprised peripheral blood, obtained 28 days after the second dose of the MenACWY control vaccine. These receptors were taken from an adult who received the MenACWY meningococcal vaccine as a control.

The J gene is TRBJ1-5, the V gene TRBV19; D not certain. Germline V gene data show CDR1 as LNHDA and CDR2 as SQIVND (reference sequence). Trimming removed 1 base at V and 0 bases at J, with 7 bases between. The CDR3 is made up of 15 amino acids. The CDR3 is CASSIGANSNQPQHF. CDR3 sequence (DNA): TGTGCCAGTAGTATAGGAGCCAATAGCAATCAGCCCCAGCATTTT.

This chain joins TRBV28 and TRBJ2-2, with TRBD1 as a possible D gene (7 bases). Trimming shortened V by 7 bases and J by 4 bases, and 19 bases separated the two germline ends. The CDR3 is 16 amino acids. Per germline, CDR1 MDHEN and CDR2 SYDVKM. The CDR3 is CASTRGGGGGTGELFF. CDR3 nucleotide sequence: TGTGCCAGCACCCGTGGAGGGGGCGGCGGCACCGGGGAGCTGTTTTTT.

In this sample, this clone turned up a few times. V and J are TRBV7-6 and TRBJ2-4, with D perhaps TRBD2 (6 bases). This CDR3 has 17 residues. Per germline, CDR1 SGHVS and CDR2 FNYEAQ. With 1 base removed from V and 3 bases from J, the gap between germline ends came to 16 bases. The CDR3 DNA reads as TGTGCCAGCAGCTTAGGGCCATTGCGGGACTTCAAAAACATTCAGTACTTC. Protein sequence: CASSLGPLRDFKNIQYF.

The rearrangement uses TRBV11-2 and TRBJ2-5, with D possibly TRBD2 on 7 matching bases. The germline V and J ends were trimmed by 0 bases and 5 bases, with 13 bases remaining between them. The CDR3 has 15 residues. Germline values: CDR1 SGHAT, CDR2 FQNNGV. In DNA, the CDR3 is TGTGCCAGCAGCTTAGAGGGGGGGCCGGGGGAGACCCAGTACTTC. This translates into CASSLEGGPGETQYF.

The rearrangement joins TRBV7-2 to TRBJ2-3, with 9 bases that match TRBD2. This CDR3 region has 18 residues. Germline CDR1 is SGHTA and CDR2 is FQGNSA. The junction had 13 bases not matched to a gene; V was cut back by 2 bases and J by 4 bases. CDR3: CASSLMGLAGVTSDTQYF. In nucleotides, the CDR3 is TGTGCCAGCAGCTTAATGGGATTAGCGGGAGTGACATCAGATACGCAGTATTTT.

V is TRBV5-5 and J is TRBJ2-1; the D gene is possibly TRBD1 (5 bases). The CDR3 extends over 12 amino acids. Germline CDR1 SGHKS, CDR2 YYEKEE (reference sequence). Deletions cut 2 bases from V and 11 bases from J, with 11 bases between. The CDR3 nucleotides read TGTGCCAGCAGCTTTGGACAAGCCCAGCAGTTCTTC. Amino acids: CASSFGQAQQFF.

The J gene is TRBJ1-6, the V gene TRBV27; possible D gene TRBD1, 6 bases. V lost 8 bases and J 5 bases, leaving 16 bases between the germline ends. Germline CDR1 is MNHEY and CDR2 is SMNVEV (reference sequence). CDR3 size: 15 residues. The CDR3 bases are TGTGCCAGCTCAGACCCTCGGGGGCATAATTCACCCCTCCACTTT. This codes for CASSDPRGHNSPLHF.

This clone was observed a few times. The gene calls are TRBV4-2 and TRBJ2-7; 8 bases line up with TRBD2. This CDR3 is 19 amino acids long. Germline assignment: CDR1 LGHNA and CDR2 YNFKEQ. V gave up 0 bases and J gave up 2 bases; unmatched junction bases: 15. The CDR3 nucleotides read TGTGCCAGCAGCCAAGATCTGTCAAGTAGCGGGGATTACACCTACGAGCAGTACTTC. This translates into CASSQDLSSSGDYTYEQYF.

The V gene is TRBV9, the J gene TRBJ2-7; tentatively, D is TRBD1 (6 bases). V shed 0 bases and J shed 7 bases, with 8 bases lying between them. The CDR3 extends over 12 amino acids. Germline values: CDR1 SGDLS, CDR2 YYNGEE. CDR3 bases: TGTGCCAGCAGCGTAGGACAGGAAGAGCAGTACTTC. Translation: CASSVGQEEQYF.

The chain employs TRBV4-1 and TRBJ1-1, with D possibly TRBD1 on 5 matching bases. Germline V gene sequence: CDR1 MGHRA, CDR2 YSYEKL. Trimming removed 0 bases at V and 6 bases at J, with 26 bases between. This CDR3 is 19 amino acids long. This CDR3 is CASSQDFGRVEIRRAEAFF. The DNA for the CDR3 is TGCGCCAGCAGCCAAGATTTCGGCAGGGTCGAGATCCGCCGTGCTGAAGCTTTCTTT.

This chain links TRBV19 with TRBJ1-2, with TRBD1 matching over 7 bases. The CDR3 consists of 13 residues. Germline CDR1 and CDR2: LNHDA and SQIVND (reference sequence). Trimming removed 3 bases from V and 4 bases from J; junction bases left unmatched: 2. CDR3 nucleotide sequence: TGTGCCAGTAGTATCGGGACAGTCTATGGCTACACCTTC. Translating it yields CASSIGTVYGYTF.

V gene TRBV10-3 combines with J gene TRBJ1-4, with 9 bases identical to TRBD1. The germline V gene has CDR1 ENHRY and CDR2 SYGVKD. The J segment lost 7 bases and the V segment lost 5 bases, leaving 5 bases of the junction unmatched. The CDR3 covers 14 residues. DNA for the CDR3: TGTGCCATCAGTCCGGGACAGGGTACTGAAAAACTGTTTTTT. Protein: CAISPGQGTEKLFF.

The chain has TRBV10-2 and TRBJ2-1, with 8 bases matching TRBD2. The CDR3 is 16 amino acids. Germline V gene lookup returns CDR1 WSHSY and CDR2 SAAADI. V was clipped by 3 bases and J by 9 bases; unmatched bases: 13. CDR3 nucleotides: TGCGCCAGCAGTGACGTGGCGGGAGGAAGGGAGGGTGAGCAGTTCTTC. Encoded protein: CASSDVAGGREGEQFF.

The rearrangement uses TRBV15 and TRBJ1-2; no clear D. In germline, CDR1 is LNHNV, CDR2 YYDKDF (reference sequence). The germline V and J ends were trimmed by 5 bases and 7 bases, with 17 bases remaining between them. This CDR3 is built from 14 residues. CDR3 nucleotides: TGTGCCACCAGCCCTGGCGTCGGGATGGGTGGCTACACCTTC. Residues: CATSPGVGMGGYTF. Variable domain in full (rest from reference TRBV15 and TRBJ1-2): DAMVIQNPRYQVTQFGKPVTLSCSQTLNHNVMYWYQQKSSQAPKLLFHYYDKDFNNEADTPDNFQSRRPNTSFCFLDIRSPGLGDTAMYLCATSPGVGMGGYTFGSGTRLTVV.

The chain joins TRBV9 to TRBJ2-6; possibly TRBD1 or TRBD2 for D (5 bases each). V was clipped by 1 base and J by 9 bases, with 26 bases between them. The CDR3 totals 19 residues. Germline CDR1 and CDR2: SGDLS and YYNGEE. This CDR3 is CASSVLKRDEGLWGNVLTF. CDR3 coding DNA: TGTGCCAGCAGCGTATTAAAGAGGGATGAGGGGCTCTGGGGCAACGTCCTGACTTTC.

V and J are TRBV15 and TRBJ2-7; D not resolved. The CDR3 contains 14 residues. Germline V gene lookup returns CDR1 LNHNV and CDR2 YYDKDF (reference sequence). V shed 0 bases and J shed 6 bases, with 12 bases lying between them. In DNA form, the CDR3 reads TGTGCCACCAGCAGAGATCAAAGGGTGGGCGAGCAGTACTTC. The encoded protein is CATSRDQRVGEQYF.

This chain joins TRBV30 and TRBJ1-4; D is uncertain. In germline, CDR1 is GTSNPN, CDR2 SVGIG (reference sequence). The V gene lost 0 bases and the J gene lost 9 bases, with 14 bases spanning the gap. The CDR3 sequence is 14 residues long. The CDR3 sequence is CAWSVPGPVQKLFF. CDR3 nucleotides: TGTGCCTGGAGTGTACCTGGACCGGTGCAAAAACTGTTTTTT.

CDR3: CASSLEASQAYEQYF. The CDR3 coding sequence is TGCGCCAGCAGCTTGGAGGCGAGCCAAGCCTACGAGCAGTACTTC. The chain couples TRBV5-1 to TRBJ2-7; D ambiguous. Trimming took off 0 bases at V and 2 bases at J, with 12 bases between the two ends. The CDR3 consists of 15 residues. Per germline, CDR1 SGHRS and CDR2 YFSETQ.

Only a few counts were recorded for this clone. V usage is TRBV7-6 and J usage is TRBJ1-6, with TRBD1 as a possible D gene (5 bases). Trimming left V 6 bases short and J 7 bases short, with 13 bases between. CDR3 length: 14 amino acids. Looked up from germline, CDR1 is SGHVS and CDR2 is FNYEAQ. This CDR3 reads CASRTRGLNSPLHF. CDR3 in DNA: TGTGCCAGCAGGACCCGGGGGTTGAATTCACCCCTCCACTTT. Complete variable domain (other parts from reference TRBV7-6 and TRBJ1-6): GAGVSQSPRYKVTKRGQDVALRCDPISGHVSLYWYRQALGQGPEFLTYFNYEAQQDKSGLPNDRFSAERPEGSISTLTIQRTEQRDSAMYRCASRTRGLNSPLHFGNGTRLTVT.

In nucleotides, the CDR3 is TGTGCCAGCAGGACAGGACAGGGCGGGGGGGAGCAGTTCTTC. This codes for CASRTGQGGGEQFF. The chain has TRBV27 and TRBJ2-1; D may match TRBD1 or TRBD2 (8 bases each). The CDR3 loop spans 14 amino acids. The ends were cut back, 6 bases at V and 10 bases at J, with 19 bases in the middle. Germline assignment: CDR1 MNHEY and CDR2 SMNVEV (reference sequence).

The chain carries TRBV27 and TRBJ2-7; D gene unclear. The length of the CDR3 is 16 residues. Trimming removed 2 bases at V and 2 bases at J, with 16 bases between. Germline CDR1 MNHEY, CDR2 SMNVEV (reference sequence). CDR3: CASSLTPPGQAYEQYF. The CDR3 DNA sequence: TGTGCCAGCAGTTTAACCCCCCCCGGGCAGGCCTACGAGCAGTACTTC.

The V and J genes are TRBV11-3 and TRBJ2-3; D remains ambiguous. There are 16 residues in the CDR3. The germline V gene has CDR1 SGHNT and CDR2 YENEEA. The ends were cut back, 1 base at V and 2 bases at J, with 13 bases in the middle. In DNA, the CDR3 is TGTGCCAGCAGCTTAGGGGTAGCTTGGGACACAGATACGCAGTATTTT. It is translated as CASSLGVAWDTDTQYF.

The chain combines TRBV29-1 with TRBJ1-2; maybe TRBD1 (6 bases). The germline gives CDR1 SQVTM, CDR2 ANQGSEA. Trimming took 4 bases from V and 1 from J, leaving 10 bases between them. The CDR3 extends over 13 amino acids. This CDR3 is CSVAAGDNYGYTF. The CDR3 DNA follows: TGCAGCGTTGCGGCAGGGGATAACTATGGCTACACCTTC.

V gene TRBV7-2 combines with J gene TRBJ2-3, with D unresolved. V dropped 2 bases and J dropped 1 base, with 13 bases sitting between them. Germline CDR1 reads SGHTA; CDR2 reads FQGNSA. The CDR3 consists of 16 residues. The chain's CDR3 is CASSLLGGIGTDTQYF. DNA of the CDR3: TGTGCCAGCAGCTTACTAGGTGGAATCGGCACAGATACGCAGTATTTT.

The CDR3 protein is CATTGTGSYEQYF. In DNA form, the CDR3 reads TGTGCCACCACCGGGACAGGGAGCTACGAGCAGTACTTC. This sequence joins TRBV6-5 and TRBJ2-7; TRBD1 matches 9 bases. Germline loops: CDR1 MNHEY, CDR2 SVGAGI. Trimming removed 10 bases from V and 3 bases from J; junction bases left unmatched: 7. The CDR3 loop spans 13 amino acids.